This T cell receptor beta chain was recorded in a study of T-cell reconstitution after alpha-beta-depleted transplantation in children. It was with unique molecular identifiers that the TCRbeta library was prepared. In TCRdb, the PCR reads were re-called with MiXCR into one record per CDR3 protein. The sample holds 350,000 to 450,000 distinct CDR3 sequences; roughly 22% are singletons and the top ten take 3% to 4%. CDR1 is ENHRY and CDR2 is SYGVKD in the germline V gene. V was shortened by 4 bases and J by 1 base, with 7 bases between the two germline ends. The CDR3 is 14 residues long. The sequenced sample was PBMCs from the stem cell graft donor, obtained from the stem cell graft. This chain connects TRBV10-3 to TRBJ2-2; D is unclear. This sequence originates from a human donor who donated a stem cell graft to a child with acute myeloid leukemia. The CDR3 spells CAISGTQNTGELFF. In DNA form, the CDR3 reads TGTGCCATCAGTGGGACGCAGAACACCGGGGAGCTGTTTTTT.